The 27 T cell receptor beta chains below come from one sample, sequenced in a study of OX40 agonist ivuxolimab in advanced cancers. Produced via immunoSEQ multiplex PCR; TCRdb's table is partial and in-frame only. The table lists 65,000 to 85,000 clones, 90% to 95% of them singletons. Specimen: CD4+ or CD8+ T cells sorted from blood, collected in a trial of the OX40 agonist ivuxolimab. These receptors were taken from an adult with an advanced solid tumor such as melanoma, head and neck, liver or kidney cancer.

V and J are TRBV4-1 and TRBJ2-2; D possibly matches TRBD1 or TRBD2 (5 bases each). CDR3 length equals 16 residues. CDR1 is MGHRA and CDR2 is YSYEKL in the germline V gene. Trimming pared 3 bases from V and 4 bases from J, leaving 15 bases between. This chain's CDR3 is CASSQLRDEGTGELFF. In nucleotides, the CDR3 is TGCGCCAGCAGCCAGCTAAGGGACGAGGGCACCGGGGAGCTGTTTTTT.

The V call is TRBV4-2, the J call TRBJ2-3, with D perhaps TRBD1 or TRBD2 (6 bases each). Germline CDR1 and CDR2: LGHNA and YNFKEQ. This CDR3 has 16 residues. The ends were cut back, 1 base at V and 2 bases at J, with 13 bases in the middle. The CDR3 region has the DNA TGTGCCAGCAGCCAAGCCACGGGGGCGCTCACAGATACGCAGTATTTT. Translation: CASSQATGALTDTQYF.

The chain combines TRBV9 with TRBJ2-2; no firm D call. Trimming took off 5 bases at V and 5 bases at J, with 10 bases between the two ends. The CDR3 sequence is 13 residues long. The V gene's germline CDR1 is SGDLS and CDR2 YYNGEE. This CDR3 is CASSAGGTGELFF. The CDR3 region has the DNA TGTGCCAGCAGTGCCGGTGGGACCGGGGAGCTGTTTTTT.

The chain uses TRBV5-6 and TRBJ2-2, with D possibly TRBD1 on 5 matching bases. V lost 0 bases to trimming and J lost 0 bases, with 9 bases between them. CDR3 length: 16 amino acids. Germline CDR1 and CDR2: SGHDT and YYEEEE. The CDR3 is CASSLVGAANTGELFF. The CDR3 nucleotides read TGTGCCAGCAGCTTGGTTGGGGCAGCGAACACCGGGGAGCTGTTTTTT.

The rearrangement links TRBV29-1 to TRBJ1-1, with D possibly being TRBD1 (5 bases). Looked up from germline, CDR1 is SQVTM and CDR2 is ANQGSEA. The germline V and J ends were trimmed by 7 bases and 5 bases, with 8 bases remaining between them. This CDR3 is built from 10 residues. The CDR3 spells CSAGGTEAFF. As DNA, the CDR3 is TGCAGCGCGGGGGGGACTGAAGCTTTCTTT.

This clone was counted once. The chain employs TRBV4-2 and TRBJ1-5, with D possibly TRBD1 on 6 matching bases. The CDR3 is 15 amino acids. V shed 0 bases and J shed 4 bases, with 10 bases lying between them. Germline V gene lookup returns CDR1 LGHNA and CDR2 YNFKEQ. This CDR3 is CASSQEQGGNQPQHF. As DNA, the CDR3 is TGTGCCAGCAGCCAAGAACAGGGTGGAAATCAGCCCCAGCATTTT.

The chain has TRBV5-1 and TRBJ2-7, with a possible D match to TRBD1 (5 bases). The CDR3 spans 16 residues. Germline loops: CDR1 SGHRS, CDR2 YFSETQ. Trimming took 0 bases from V and 5 from J, leaving 18 bases between them. CDR3 nucleotides: TGCGCCAGCAGCTTGGCAGGTCGGCAGGGTAGGAACGAGCAGTACTTC. Translation gives CASSLAGRQGRNEQYF.

The rearrangement uses TRBV27 and TRBJ2-3; D not certain. This CDR3 is built from 14 residues. Germline V gives CDR1 MNHEY, CDR2 SMNVEV (reference sequence). V was trimmed by 2 bases and J by 6 bases, leaving 12 bases between them. The CDR3 here is CASSLSARGDTQYF. For the CDR3, the DNA is TGTGCCAGCAGTTTAAGTGCTCGTGGCGATACGCAGTATTTT.

This chain connects TRBV7-8 to TRBJ2-5; D gene unclear. Germline V lookup: CDR1 SGHVS, CDR2 FQNEAQ. The CDR3 has 14 residues. The V and J ends lost 2 bases and 0 bases respectively, with 7 bases between them. The CDR3 DNA reads as TGTGCCAGCAGCTTAAATGTTTACCAAGAGACCCAGTACTTC. Amino acids: CASSLNVYQETQYF.

The CDR3 is CASRVLMSYEQYF. CDR3 DNA: TGCGCCAGCAGAGTTCTAATGTCCTACGAGCAGTACTTC. The V call is TRBV5-1, the J call TRBJ2-7; D not resolved. Trimming removed 5 bases from V and 1 base from J, with 10 bases in between. CDR3 length equals 13 residues. In germline, CDR1 is SGHRS, CDR2 YFSETQ.

The CDR3 spells CASSPQWTGLGTHQYF. DNA for the CDR3: TGTGCCAGCAGCCCCCAATGGACAGGTCTAGGGACCCACCAGTACTTC. The chain has TRBV13 and TRBJ2-7; 7 nucleotides align to TRBD1. Germline V gives CDR1 PRHDT, CDR2 FYEKMQ (reference sequence). The CDR3 covers 16 residues. The trim removed 5 bases at V and 10 bases at J, leaving 20 bases unmatched. The variable domain in full, with the rest retrieved from reference TRBV13 and TRBJ2-7, is AAGVIQSPRHLIKEKRETATLKCYPIPRHDTVYWYQQGPGQDPQFLISFYEKMQSDKGSIPDRFSAQQFSDYHSELNMSSLELGDSALYFCASSPQWTGLGTHQYFGPGTRLTVT.

This sequence joins TRBV29-1 and TRBJ2-7; the match to TRBD1 covers 7 bases. The germline gives CDR1 SQVTM, CDR2 ANQGSEA. This CDR3 contains 13 residues. J gave up 3 bases and V 5 bases, and 7 bases lay outside the gene matches. CDR3: CSVSGQVLYEQYF. The CDR3 DNA reads TGCAGCGTTTCCGGACAGGTTCTCTACGAGCAGTACTTC.

With respect to this clone: Other DNA sequences in this sample translate to the same CDR3. The chain joins TRBV29-1 to TRBJ2-3; D call uncertain. Germline V gives CDR1 SQVTM, CDR2 ANQGSEA. Trimming left V 6 bases short and J 9 bases short, with 22 bases between. The CDR3 consists of 14 residues. CDR3 nucleotides: TGCAGCGTCCATGGAGCCGGAAAGGAAGACACGCAGTATTTT. Translating it yields CSVHGAGKEDTQYF.

This chain joins TRBV7-6 and TRBJ2-7; a possible D gene is TRBD1 (6 bases). The CDR3 is 13 amino acids. The V gene lost 5 bases and the J gene lost 4 bases, with 12 bases spanning the gap. Germline V lookup: CDR1 SGHVS, CDR2 FNYEAQ. The CDR3 DNA follows: TGTGCCAGCAGCCAGGACAGCCGGTACGAGCAGTACTTC. Translated, it gives CASSQDSRYEQYF.

This rearrangement joins TRBV9 to TRBJ1-3; possibly TRBD1 for D (5 bases). V was clipped by 5 bases and J by 2 bases, with 17 bases between them. Germline V lookup: CDR1 SGDLS, CDR2 YYNGEE. This CDR3 region has 16 residues. Written as DNA, the CDR3 is TGTGCCAGCAGTTTCCCTCTGCAGGGTACTGGAAACACCATATATTTT. It codes for CASSFPLQGTGNTIYF. Full variable domain (remainder filled in from reference TRBV9 and TRBJ1-3): DSGVTQTPKHLITATGQRVTLRCSPRSGDLSVYWYQQSLDQGLQFLIQYYNGEERAKGNILERFSAQQFPDLHSELNLSSLELGDSALYFCASSFPLQGTGNTIYFGEGSWLTVV.

This chain joins TRBV5-4 and TRBJ1-1, with no clear D. The CDR3 sequence is 12 residues long. Germline loops: CDR1 SGHNT, CDR2 YYREEE (reference sequence). Trimming took off 4 bases at V and 7 bases at J, with 11 bases between the two ends. The CDR3 is CASSGMDGEAFF. CDR3 coding DNA: TGTGCCAGCAGCGGAATGGACGGTGAAGCTTTCTTT.

This rearrangement joins TRBV4-1 to TRBJ2-7, with D perhaps matching TRBD2 (6 bases). Trimming cost V 4 bases and J 6 bases, with 19 bases left between them. Per the germline V gene, CDR1 is MGHRA and CDR2 is YSYEKL. The CDR3 loop spans 15 amino acids. The CDR3 reads CASSPWGEGSGEQYF. In nucleotides, the CDR3 is TGCGCCAGCAGCCCTTGGGGGGAAGGGTCGGGCGAGCAGTACTTC.

V gene TRBV7-9 combines with J gene TRBJ1-2; the D gene is possibly TRBD1 (5 bases). Germline V gives CDR1 SEHNR, CDR2 FQNEAQ (reference sequence). CDR3 size: 12 residues. Trimming left V 5 bases short and J 13 bases short, with 17 bases between. CDR3 sequence: CASSTGTAGSTF. The DNA of the CDR3 is TGTGCCAGCAGCACTGGGACTGCGGGAAGCACCTTC.

The rearrangement joins TRBV25-1 to TRBJ2-7; 10 bases are a match to TRBD1. Germline V lookup: CDR1 MGHDK, CDR2 SYGVNS. The CDR3 is 15 residues long. V dropped 4 bases and J dropped 5; count of bases not matched to a gene: 8. This CDR3 reads CASSVLSTGGDEQYF. Here the CDR3 DNA reads TGTGCCAGCAGTGTGTTATCGACAGGGGGCGACGAGCAGTACTTC.

The J gene is TRBJ2-3, the V gene TRBV6-4; D is undetermined. V was pared by 4 bases and J by 4 bases, with 12 bases between. This CDR3 region has 14 residues. Germline CDR1 is MRHNA and CDR2 is SNTAGT. CDR3 DNA sequence: TGTGCCAGCAGTGGGCCTGGGGTAGCAGATACGCAGTATTTT. It translates to CASSGPGVADTQYF.

V usage is TRBV29-1 and J usage is TRBJ1-2; D is perhaps TRBD1 (6 bases). The germline gives CDR1 SQVTM, CDR2 ANQGSEA. Trimming shortened V by 4 bases and J by 4 bases, and 13 bases separated the two germline ends. The CDR3 extends over 13 amino acids. Here the CDR3 DNA reads TGCAGCGTTGCGGGCAAGACAGGCTATGGCTACACCTTC. Translated, it gives CSVAGKTGYGYTF.

The DNA of the CDR3 is TGTGCCAGCAGTCCTGGACTAGCGGGGAACACCGGGGAGCTGTTTTTT. Translation: CASSPGLAGNTGELFF. The genes are TRBV27 and TRBJ2-2; 11 positions agree with TRBD2. From germline, CDR1 is MNHEY and CDR2 SMNVEV (reference sequence). This CDR3 has 16 amino acids. With V trimmed by 5 bases and J by 1 base, 3 bases remained unmatched.

The genes are TRBV9 and TRBJ2-3; 13 bases line up with TRBD2. In germline, CDR1 is SGDLS, CDR2 YYNGEE. J lost 2 bases, V lost 4 bases, and 4 bases had no gene match. This CDR3 has 16 residues. The CDR3 region is CASSPGLAGPTDTQYF. In DNA, the CDR3 is TGTGCCAGCAGCCCGGGACTAGCGGGACCCACAGATACGCAGTATTTT.

This clone has only one observation. The chain couples TRBV7-8 to TRBJ1-2, with 8 bases aligning to TRBD1. CDR3 size: 16 residues. Germline CDR1 reads SGHVS; CDR2 reads FQNEAQ. Unmatched junction bases numbered 11, after V lost 5 bases and J lost 3 bases. The CDR3 loop is CASSLYTGQGYYGYTF. The DNA of the CDR3 is TGTGCCAGCAGCCTCTACACCGGACAGGGCTACTATGGCTACACCTTC.

The chain couples TRBV5-6 to TRBJ2-5, with TRBD2 identical over 7 bases. With 1 base clipped from V and 2 bases from J, the junction kept 2 bases outside the gene matches. The CDR3 sequence is 14 residues long. Germline V gene sequence: CDR1 SGHDT, CDR2 YYEEEE. The CDR3 DNA reads as TGTGCCAGCAGCTTGAACGGGGGGCAAGAGACCCAGTACTTC. Amino acids: CASSLNGGQETQYF.

J is TRBJ2-7 and V is TRBV27, with a tentative D call TRBD1 (5 bases). The V end lost 3 bases, the J end lost 2 bases, and 14 bases lay between the germline ends. Looked up from germline, CDR1 is MNHEY and CDR2 is SMNVEV (reference sequence). This CDR3 contains 15 residues. CDR3 sequence reads: CASSFRGGVPYEQYF. The CDR3 nucleotides are TGTGCCAGCAGTTTTAGGGGTGGGGTCCCCTACGAGCAGTACTTC.

The rearrangement links TRBV2 to TRBJ2-2; D is uncertain. With 3 bases removed from V and 0 bases from J, the gap between germline ends came to 14 bases. The CDR3 sequence is 17 residues long. Germline V CDR1 and CDR2: SNHLY, FYNNEI. Here the CDR3 reads CASSETLAASNTGELFF. The CDR3 nucleotides read TGTGCCAGCAGTGAGACTTTAGCAGCCTCGAACACCGGGGAGCTGTTTTTT.